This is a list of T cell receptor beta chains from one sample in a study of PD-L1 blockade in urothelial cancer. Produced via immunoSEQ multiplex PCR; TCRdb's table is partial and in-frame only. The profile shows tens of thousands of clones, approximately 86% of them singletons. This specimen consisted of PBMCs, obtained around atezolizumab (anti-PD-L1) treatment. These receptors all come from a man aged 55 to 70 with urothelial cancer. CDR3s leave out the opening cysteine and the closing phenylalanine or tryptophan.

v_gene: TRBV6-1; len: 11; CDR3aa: ASSETGFETQY
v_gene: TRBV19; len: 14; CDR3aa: ASSLYDRGQSYEQY
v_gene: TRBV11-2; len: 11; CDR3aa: ASTRGIYTEAF
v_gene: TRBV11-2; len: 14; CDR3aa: ASSFRRTGGIWEQY
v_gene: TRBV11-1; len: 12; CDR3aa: ASSDRGVSYEQY
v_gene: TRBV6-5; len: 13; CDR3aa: ASSPLGGDNSPLH
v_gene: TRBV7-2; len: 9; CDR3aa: ASSSLYGYT
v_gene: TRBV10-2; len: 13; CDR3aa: ASIGGFSSGNTIY
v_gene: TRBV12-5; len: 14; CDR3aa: ASGLVLGDRGPGYT
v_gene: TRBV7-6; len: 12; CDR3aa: ASSRSGLADTQY
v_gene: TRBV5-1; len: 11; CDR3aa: ASRAGDHTEAF
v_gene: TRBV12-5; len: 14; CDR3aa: ASGEGQGTSGTEAF
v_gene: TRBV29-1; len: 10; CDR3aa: SAQPQDNEQF
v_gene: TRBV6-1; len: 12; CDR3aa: ASTEGLRQDGYT
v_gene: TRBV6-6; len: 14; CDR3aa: ASSYLAGGRSDTQY
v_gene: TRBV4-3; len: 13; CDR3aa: ASSQDLGVGEKLF
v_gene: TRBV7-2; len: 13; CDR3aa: ASSLVLAGGNEQY
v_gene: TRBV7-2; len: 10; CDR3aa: ASSLYQETQY
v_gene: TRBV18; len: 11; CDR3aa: ASSPGAQETQY
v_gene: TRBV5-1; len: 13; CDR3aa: ASSLAVSRGNEQY
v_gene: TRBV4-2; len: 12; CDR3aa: ASSQDRGDQPQH
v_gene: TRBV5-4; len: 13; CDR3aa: ASSLTQGTNEKLF
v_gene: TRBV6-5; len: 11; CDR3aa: ASRKQGETEAF
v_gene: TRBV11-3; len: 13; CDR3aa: ASSLVQTSEQTQY
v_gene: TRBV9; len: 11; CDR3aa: ASSIYNTDTQY
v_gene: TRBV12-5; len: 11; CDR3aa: ASGPYIDYTQY
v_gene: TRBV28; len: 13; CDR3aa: ASTTIVDYTGELF
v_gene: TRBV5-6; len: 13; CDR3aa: ASIANLGQNTEAF
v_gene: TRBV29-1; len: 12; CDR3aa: SVASGASNTEAF
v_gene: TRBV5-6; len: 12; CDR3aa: ASSLEGARYGYT
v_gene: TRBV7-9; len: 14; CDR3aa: ASSLARQGSYNEQF
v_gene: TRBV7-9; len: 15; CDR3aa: ASSWGQGAPGANVLT
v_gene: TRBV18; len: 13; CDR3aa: ASSPGLAGFYEQY
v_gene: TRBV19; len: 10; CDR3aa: ASTSNRGLSF
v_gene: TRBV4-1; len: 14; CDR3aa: ASSQEAGLSSYEQY
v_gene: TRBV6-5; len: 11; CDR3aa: ASRPTGGYEQY
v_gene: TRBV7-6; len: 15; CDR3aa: ASSSGGRISGANVLT
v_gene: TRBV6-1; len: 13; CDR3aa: ATSRDRVTNEKLF
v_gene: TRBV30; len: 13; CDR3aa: AWSSGPLSGNTIY
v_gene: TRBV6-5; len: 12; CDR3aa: ASSYDRGGDTQY
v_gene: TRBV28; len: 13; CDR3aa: ASSLGITGNYGYT
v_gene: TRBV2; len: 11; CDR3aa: ASSGLAGDTQY
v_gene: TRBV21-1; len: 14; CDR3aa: ASSKEARGMNTEAF
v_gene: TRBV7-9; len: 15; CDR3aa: ASSSPPRGQGIHGYT
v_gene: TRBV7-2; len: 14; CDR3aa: ASSLGGSAPQETQY
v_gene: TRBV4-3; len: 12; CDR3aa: ASKTGGSNSPLH
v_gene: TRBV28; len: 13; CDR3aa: ASNEPGVGGGEQY
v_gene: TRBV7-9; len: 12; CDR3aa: ASSLVVGGTEAF
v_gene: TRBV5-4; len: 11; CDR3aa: ASSVLRDTEQY
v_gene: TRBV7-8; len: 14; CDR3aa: ASSLEGLPNTGELF
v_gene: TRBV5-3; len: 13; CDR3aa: ASKEGTLYNSPLH
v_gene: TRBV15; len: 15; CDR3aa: ATSRGTGGRGSTEAF
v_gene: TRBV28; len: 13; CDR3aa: ASSFPGGGQETQY
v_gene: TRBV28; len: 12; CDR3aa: ASSRDRGPEKLF
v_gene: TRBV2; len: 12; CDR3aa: ASRLTGNNSPLH